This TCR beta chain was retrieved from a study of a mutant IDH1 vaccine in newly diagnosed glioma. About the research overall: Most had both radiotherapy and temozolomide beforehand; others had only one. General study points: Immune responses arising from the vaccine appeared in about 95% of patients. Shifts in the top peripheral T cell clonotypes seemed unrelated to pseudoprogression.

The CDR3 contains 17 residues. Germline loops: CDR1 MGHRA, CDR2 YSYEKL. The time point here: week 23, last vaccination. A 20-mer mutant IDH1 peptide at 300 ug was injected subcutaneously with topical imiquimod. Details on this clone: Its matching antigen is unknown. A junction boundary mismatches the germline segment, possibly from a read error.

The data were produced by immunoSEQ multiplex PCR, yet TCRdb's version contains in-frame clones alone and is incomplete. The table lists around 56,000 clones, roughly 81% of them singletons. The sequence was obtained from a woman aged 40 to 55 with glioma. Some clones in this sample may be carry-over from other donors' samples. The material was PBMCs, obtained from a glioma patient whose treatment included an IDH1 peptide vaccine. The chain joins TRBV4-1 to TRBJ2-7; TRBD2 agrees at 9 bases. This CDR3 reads CASSQAAGAGGYHEQYF. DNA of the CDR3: TGCGCCAGCAGCCAAGCCGCGGGGGCGGGGGGGTATCACGAACAGTACTTC.